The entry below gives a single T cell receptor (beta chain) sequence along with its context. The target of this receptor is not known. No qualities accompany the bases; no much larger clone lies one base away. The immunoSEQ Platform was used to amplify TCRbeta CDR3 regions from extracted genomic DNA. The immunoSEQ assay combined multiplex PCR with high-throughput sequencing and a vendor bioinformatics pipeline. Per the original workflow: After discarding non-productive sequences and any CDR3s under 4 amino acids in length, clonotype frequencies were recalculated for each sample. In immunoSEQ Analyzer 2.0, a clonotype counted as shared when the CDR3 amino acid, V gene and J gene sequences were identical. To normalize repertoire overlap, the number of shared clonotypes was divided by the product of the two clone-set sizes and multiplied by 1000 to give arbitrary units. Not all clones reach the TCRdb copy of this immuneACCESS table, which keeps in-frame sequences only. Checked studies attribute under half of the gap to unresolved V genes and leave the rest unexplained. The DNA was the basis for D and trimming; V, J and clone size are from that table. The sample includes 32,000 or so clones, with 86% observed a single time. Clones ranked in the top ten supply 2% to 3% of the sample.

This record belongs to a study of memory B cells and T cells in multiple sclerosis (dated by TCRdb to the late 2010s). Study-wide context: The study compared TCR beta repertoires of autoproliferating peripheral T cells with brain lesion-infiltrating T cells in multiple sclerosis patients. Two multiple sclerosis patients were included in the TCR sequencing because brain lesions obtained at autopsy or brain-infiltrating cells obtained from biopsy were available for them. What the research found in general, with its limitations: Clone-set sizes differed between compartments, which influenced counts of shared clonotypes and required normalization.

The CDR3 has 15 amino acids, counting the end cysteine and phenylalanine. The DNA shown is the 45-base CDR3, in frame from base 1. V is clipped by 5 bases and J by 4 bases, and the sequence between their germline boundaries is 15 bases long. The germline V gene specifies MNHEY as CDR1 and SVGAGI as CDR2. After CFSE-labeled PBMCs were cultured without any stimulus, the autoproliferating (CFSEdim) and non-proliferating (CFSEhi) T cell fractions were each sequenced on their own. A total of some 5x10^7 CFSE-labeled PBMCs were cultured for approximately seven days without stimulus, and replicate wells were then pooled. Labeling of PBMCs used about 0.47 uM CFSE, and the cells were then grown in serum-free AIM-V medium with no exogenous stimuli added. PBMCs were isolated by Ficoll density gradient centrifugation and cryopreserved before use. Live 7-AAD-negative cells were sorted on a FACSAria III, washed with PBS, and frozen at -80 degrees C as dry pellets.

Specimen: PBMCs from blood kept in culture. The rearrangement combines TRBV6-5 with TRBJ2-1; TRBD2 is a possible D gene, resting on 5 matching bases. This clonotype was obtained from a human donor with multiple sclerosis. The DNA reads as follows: TGTGCCAGCAGTGGCAAGGGAGTAGAGTACAATGAGCAGTTCTTC. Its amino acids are CASSGKGVEYNEQFF.